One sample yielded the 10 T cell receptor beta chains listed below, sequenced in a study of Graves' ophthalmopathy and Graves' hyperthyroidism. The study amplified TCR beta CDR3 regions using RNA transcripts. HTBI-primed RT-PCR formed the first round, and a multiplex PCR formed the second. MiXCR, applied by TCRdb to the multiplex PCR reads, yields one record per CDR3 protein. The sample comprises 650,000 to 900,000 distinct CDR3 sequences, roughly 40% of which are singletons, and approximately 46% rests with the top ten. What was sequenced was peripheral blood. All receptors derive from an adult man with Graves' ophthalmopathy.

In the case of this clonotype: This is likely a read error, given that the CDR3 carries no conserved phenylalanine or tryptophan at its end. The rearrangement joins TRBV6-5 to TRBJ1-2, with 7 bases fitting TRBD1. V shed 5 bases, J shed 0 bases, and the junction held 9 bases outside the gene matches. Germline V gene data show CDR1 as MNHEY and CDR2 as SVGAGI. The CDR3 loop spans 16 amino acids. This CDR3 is CASSRESTGTNYGYTL. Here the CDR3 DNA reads TGTGCCAGCAGTCGTGAATCGACAGGGACTAACTATGGCTACACCCTC.

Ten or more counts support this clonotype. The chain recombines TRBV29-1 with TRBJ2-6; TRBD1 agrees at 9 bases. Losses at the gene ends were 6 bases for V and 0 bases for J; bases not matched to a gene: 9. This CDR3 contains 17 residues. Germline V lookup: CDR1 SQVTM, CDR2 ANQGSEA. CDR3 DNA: TGCAGCGTGGGGGAGGACAGGGGAATCTCTGGGGCCAACGTCCTGACTTTC. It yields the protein CSVGEDRGISGANVLTF. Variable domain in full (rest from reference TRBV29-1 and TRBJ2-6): SAVISQKPSRDICQRGTSLTIQCQVDSQVTMMFWYRQQPGQSLTLIATANQGSEATYESGFVIDKFPISRPNLTFSTLTVSNMSPEDSSIYLCSVGEDRGISGANVLTFGAGSRLTVL.

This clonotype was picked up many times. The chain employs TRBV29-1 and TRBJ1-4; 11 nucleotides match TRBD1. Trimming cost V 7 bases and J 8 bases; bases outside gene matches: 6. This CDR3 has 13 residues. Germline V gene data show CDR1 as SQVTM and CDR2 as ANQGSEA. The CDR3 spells CSGPGTGGEKLFF. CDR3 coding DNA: TGCAGCGGCCCCGGGACAGGGGGAGAAAAACTGTTTTTT.

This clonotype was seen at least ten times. The CDR3 here is CASSSQGGVEKLFF. The CDR3 nucleotides are TGTGCCAGCAGCAGTCAGGGGGGAGTTGAAAAACTGTTTTTT. The chain employs TRBV9 and TRBJ1-4; 7 bases fit TRBD1. Germline-derived CDR1 and CDR2 are SGDLS and YYNGEE. This CDR3 has 14 residues. J was trimmed by 7 bases and V by 4 bases; bases with no gene match: 7.

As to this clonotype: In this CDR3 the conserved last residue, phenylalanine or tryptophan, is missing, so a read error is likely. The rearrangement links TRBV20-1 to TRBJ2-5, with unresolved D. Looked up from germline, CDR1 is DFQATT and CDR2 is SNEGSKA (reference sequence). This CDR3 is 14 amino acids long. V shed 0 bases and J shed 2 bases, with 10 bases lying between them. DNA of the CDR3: TGCAGTGCTAGAGATACAACTATTCAAGAGACCCAGTACCTC. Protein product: CSARDTTIQETQYL.

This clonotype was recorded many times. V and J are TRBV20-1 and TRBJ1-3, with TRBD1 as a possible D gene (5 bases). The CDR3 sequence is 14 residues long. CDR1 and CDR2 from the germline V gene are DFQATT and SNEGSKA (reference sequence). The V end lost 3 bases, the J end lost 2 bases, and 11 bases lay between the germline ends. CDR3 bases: TGCAGTGCTAGCAGCCAGGGTACTGGAAACACCATATATTTT. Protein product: CSASSQGTGNTIYF.

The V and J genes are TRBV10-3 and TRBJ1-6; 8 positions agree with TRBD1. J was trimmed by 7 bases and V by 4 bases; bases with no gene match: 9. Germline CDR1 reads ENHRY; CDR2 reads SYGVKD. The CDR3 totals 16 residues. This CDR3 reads CAISALTGARNSPLHF. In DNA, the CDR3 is TGTGCCATCAGTGCACTGACAGGGGCGCGAAATTCACCCCTCCACTTT.

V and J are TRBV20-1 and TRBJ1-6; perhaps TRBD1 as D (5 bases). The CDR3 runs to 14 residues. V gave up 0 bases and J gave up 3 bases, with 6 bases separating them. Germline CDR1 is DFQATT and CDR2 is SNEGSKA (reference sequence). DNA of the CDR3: TGCAGTGCTAGAGATGACAGCTATAATTCACCCCTCCACTTT. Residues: CSARDDSYNSPLHF.

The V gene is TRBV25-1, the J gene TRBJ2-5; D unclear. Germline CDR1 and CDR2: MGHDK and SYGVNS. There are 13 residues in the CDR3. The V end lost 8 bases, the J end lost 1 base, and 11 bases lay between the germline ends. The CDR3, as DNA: TGTGCCAGCGGTCGGCAGATCCAAGAGACCCAGTACTTC. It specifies CASGRQIQETQYF.

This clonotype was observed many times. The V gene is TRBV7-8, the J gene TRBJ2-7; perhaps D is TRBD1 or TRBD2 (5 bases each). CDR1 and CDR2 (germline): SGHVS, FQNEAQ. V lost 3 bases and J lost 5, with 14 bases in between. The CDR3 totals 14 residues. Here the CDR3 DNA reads TGTGCCAGCAGCTTTCGGCAGGGAGAGGACGAGCAGTACTTC. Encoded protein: CASSFRQGEDEQYF.